The 4 T cell receptor beta chains below come from one sample, sequenced in a study of cytomegalovirus exposure and HLA in healthy donors. It was with 60 Vbeta and 13 Jbeta primers that the PCR ran. This table comes from immunoSEQ multiplex PCR, and its TCRdb copy is limited to in-frame clones, with some not included. Counted here are 160,000 or so clones, about 77% occurring once; the ten biggest clones make up around 2.2%. Sequenced input: PBMCs. Every receptor here comes from a man between 60 and 75 years old in good health and CMV-seronegative.

The chain employs TRBV5-8 and TRBJ2-7; the match to TRBD2 covers 8 bases. With 0 bases clipped from V and 4 bases from J, the junction kept 12 bases outside the gene matches. The CDR3 loop spans 17 amino acids. Germline CDR1 reads SGHTS; CDR2 reads YDEGEE. CDR3 bases: TGTGCCAGCAGCTTGGCCCGCTCCGGGACTAGTAGTTACGAGCAGTACTTC. Translation gives CASSLARSGTSSYEQYF.

This rearrangement joins TRBV5-1 to TRBJ1-4, with D uncertain. The CDR3 runs to 15 residues. Germline loops: CDR1 SGHRS, CDR2 YFSETQ. V was pared by 4 bases and J by 1 base, with 11 bases between. The DNA of the CDR3 is TGCGCCAGCAGCGTGAACGGAGTAACTAATGAAAAACTGTTTTTT. Its translation: CASSVNGVTNEKLFF.

The V call is TRBV5-1, the J call TRBJ2-2, with TRBD2 identical over 9 bases. Germline CDR1 reads SGHRS; CDR2 reads YFSETQ. V trimming: 0 bases; J trimming: 4 bases; junction bases outside the gene matches: 10. The CDR3 runs 18 residues. CDR3 residues: CASSLAFSGSTGTGELFF. The CDR3 DNA follows: TGCGCCAGCAGCTTGGCCTTTAGCGGGAGTACGGGCACCGGGGAGCTGTTTTTT.

The rearrangement joins TRBV27 to TRBJ1-1; D is undetermined. CDR3 length: 14 residues. V was trimmed by 5 bases and J by 1 base, leaving 11 bases between them. Looked up from germline, CDR1 is MNHEY and CDR2 is SMNVEV (reference sequence). The CDR3 sequence is CASSQWERNTEAFF. CDR3 in DNA: TGTGCCAGCAGTCAATGGGAGCGGAACACTGAAGCTTTCTTT.